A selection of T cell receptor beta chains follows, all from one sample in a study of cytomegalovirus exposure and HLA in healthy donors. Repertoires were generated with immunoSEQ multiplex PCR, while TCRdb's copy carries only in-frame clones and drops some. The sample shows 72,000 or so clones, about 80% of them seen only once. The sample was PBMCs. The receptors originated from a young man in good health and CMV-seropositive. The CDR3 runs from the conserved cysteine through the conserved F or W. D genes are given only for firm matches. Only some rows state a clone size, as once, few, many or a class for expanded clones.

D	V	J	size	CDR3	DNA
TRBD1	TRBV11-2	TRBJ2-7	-	CASSFWTGESEQYF	TGTGCCAGCAGCTTCTGGACAGGGGAATCCGAGCAGTACTTC
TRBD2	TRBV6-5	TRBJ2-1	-	CASSFLLAGSYNEQFF	TGTGCCAGCAGTTTCTTACTAGCGGGCTCCTACAATGAGCAGTTCTTC
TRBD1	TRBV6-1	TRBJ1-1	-	CASSETGGSEAFF	TGTGCCAGCAGTGAAACAGGGGGTTCTGAAGCTTTCTTT
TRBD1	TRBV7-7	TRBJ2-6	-	CATTGGPGANVLTF	TGTGCCACGACAGGGGGTCCTGGGGCCAACGTCCTGACTTTC
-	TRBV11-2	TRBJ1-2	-	CASSLDNLPGHGYTF	TGTGCCAGCAGCTTAGACAACCTCCCAGGCCATGGCTACACCTTC
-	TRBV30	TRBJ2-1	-	CAWSVRLDFNEQFF	TGTGCCTGGAGTGTACGACTAGACTTCAATGAGCAGTTCTTC
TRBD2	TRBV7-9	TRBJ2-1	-	CASSSGVERGGRREQFF	TGTGCCAGCAGCTCCGGGGTCGAGCGGGGGGGTCGGCGTGAGCAGTTCTTC
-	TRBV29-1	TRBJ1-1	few	CSVPRQNEAFF	TGCAGCGTTCCACGACAGAATGAAGCTTTCTTT
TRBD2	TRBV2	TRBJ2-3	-	CASSWRESEDTQYF	TGTGCCAGCAGCTGGCGGGAGTCCGAAGATACGCAGTATTTT
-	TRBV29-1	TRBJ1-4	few	CSVGAQGYEKLFF	TGCAGCGTTGGAGCCCAGGGGTATGAAAAACTGTTTTTT
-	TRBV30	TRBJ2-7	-	CAWSETGYEQYF	TGCGCCTGGAGTGAGACTGGCTACGAGCAGTACTTC
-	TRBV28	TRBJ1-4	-	CASKEGWDEKLFF	TGTGCCAGCAAAGAGGGTTGGGATGAAAAACTGTTTTTT
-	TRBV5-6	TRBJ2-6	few	CASSWGPDTGGANVLTF	TGTGCCAGCAGCTGGGGCCCTGACACAGGTGGGGCCAACGTCCTGACTTTC
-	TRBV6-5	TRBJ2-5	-	CASSYSARNKQETQYF	TGTGCCAGCAGTTACTCAGCCAGGAACAAACAAGAGACCCAGTACTTC
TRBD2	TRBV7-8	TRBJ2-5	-	CASSLRTSGGAGETQYF	TGTGCCAGCAGCTTACGGACTAGCGGGGGGGCTGGGGAGACCCAGTACTTC
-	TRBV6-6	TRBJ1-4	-	CASSRGGSNEKLFF	TGTGCCAGTTCACGGGGTGGCAGTAATGAAAAACTGTTTTTT
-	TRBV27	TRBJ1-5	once	CASTRIGGNQPQHF	TGTGCCAGCACCCGTATCGGGGGCAATCAGCCCCAGCATTTT
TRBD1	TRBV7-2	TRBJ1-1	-	CASSTRQGGSTEAFF	TGTGCCAGCAGCACCCGACAGGGAGGTAGCACTGAAGCTTTCTTT
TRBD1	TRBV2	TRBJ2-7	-	CASSLPGTGHSYEQYF	TGTGCCAGCAGTCTCCCCGGGACAGGGCACTCCTACGAGCAGTACTTC
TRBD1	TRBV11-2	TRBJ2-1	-	CASSLGVDRGSDEQFF	TGTGCCAGCAGCTTAGGGGTGGACAGGGGGAGCGATGAGCAGTTCTTC
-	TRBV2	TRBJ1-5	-	CASSVNLNQPQHF	TGTGCCAGCAGTGTTAATTTAAATCAGCCCCAGCATTTT
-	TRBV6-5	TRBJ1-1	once	CASSYHGTANTEAFF	TGTGCCAGCAGTTACCACGGAACAGCGAACACTGAAGCTTTCTTT
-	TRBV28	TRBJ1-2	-	CASSFTGFSYGYTF	TGTGCCAGCAGTTTCACGGGTTTCTCCTATGGCTACACCTTC
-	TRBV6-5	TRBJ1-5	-	CASATGFSNQPQHF	TGTGCCAGCGCGACAGGTTTTAGCAATCAGCCCCAGCATTTT
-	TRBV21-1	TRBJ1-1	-	CASSKRGGRTAFF	TGTGCCAGCAGCAAAAGAGGGGGTCGAACGGCTTTCTTT
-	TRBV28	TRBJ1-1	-	CASSTFARAANTEAFF	TGTGCCAGCAGTACCTTCGCCAGGGCAGCAAACACTGAAGCTTTCTTT
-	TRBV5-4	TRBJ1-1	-	CASSSLGPGDTEAFF	TGTGCCAGCAGCTCTCTAGGGCCCGGGGACACTGAAGCTTTCTTT
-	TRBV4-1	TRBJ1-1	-	CASSQDLLLGAFF	TGCGCCAGCAGCCAAGACCTCCTCCTCGGGGCTTTCTTT
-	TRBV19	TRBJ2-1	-	CASSIGGPYNEQFF	TGTGCCAGTAGTATAGGGGGGCCCTACAATGAGCAGTTCTTC
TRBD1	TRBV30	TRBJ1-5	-	CAWSPTGDQPQHF	TGTGCCTGGAGTCCTACAGGGGATCAGCCCCAGCATTTT